This TCR beta chain derives from a study of shared clonotypes between healthy human individuals. Note on this clone: Its matching antigen is unknown.

The protocol was immunoSEQ multiplex PCR, while the TCRdb copy is restricted to in-frame clones and leaves out a portion. The repertoire holds about 1.5 million clones, 95% to 97% seen once, with roughly 1.2% in the top ten. Germline loops: CDR1 ENHRY, CDR2 SYGVKD. The CDR3 is made up of 15 amino acids. V was pared by 5 bases and J by 3 bases, with 17 bases between. Points from the study as a whole: The study's rarefaction showed incomplete sorted-subset sequencing despite large depth.

This sequence joins TRBV10-3 and TRBJ2-7; D might be TRBD1 (6 bases). Specimen: naive CD4+ T cells sorted from blood. Subset defined: CD45RA+ positively selected. The sequence was obtained from a man aged 25-40 years in good health. Here the CDR3 reads CAISRQGLANYEQYF. The CDR3 DNA sequence: TGTGCCATCAGTCGGCAGGGGTTAGCCAACTACGAGCAGTACTTC.